This record covers a single T cell receptor beta chain. 13 Jbeta primers and 60 Vbeta primers were used for the PCR. Clones were read by immunoSEQ multiplex PCR, and TCRdb kept only the in-frame ones, dropping some. The sample carries some 100,000 clones, roughly 70% recorded once. The data were obtained in a study of cytomegalovirus exposure and HLA in healthy donors. The CDR3 spans 16 residues. The germline V and J ends were trimmed by 5 bases and 0 bases, with 14 bases remaining between them. Germline CDR1 SGHNT, CDR2 YENEEA. Sequenced input: PBMCs. This clonotype originated in a man aged 45-60 years in good health and CMV-seronegative. The gene calls are TRBV11-3 and TRBJ1-3; D not certain. The CDR3 region has the DNA TGTGCCAGCAGCCCGACAAGGTCCCTCTCTGGAAACACCATATATTTT. It is translated as CASSPTRSLSGNTIYF.